This TCR beta chain was documented in a study of identical twins. Study-level findings and limits: Cord blood beta clonotypes present at high abundance carried fewer insertions; no such pattern appeared in memory repertoires. There was more out-of-frame TCR alpha sharing in monozygotic twins than models estimated.

TCRdb independently ran MiXCR on the 5' RACE reads; one entry per CDR3 protein. The sample has around 1.7 million distinct CDR3 sequences; less than 35% are singletons. The table lists this clonotype with a few counts. Its specificity is not known. The origin of this receptor is a newborn girl in good health. Sequencing was performed on cord blood.

CDR3 coding DNA: TGTGCCAGCAGTTACTCTGGGCTGATCCGCTACAATGAGCAGTACTTC. Its translation is CASSYSGLIRYNEQYF. This chain connects TRBV6-5 to TRBJ2-5; D not certain. Trimming took off 0 bases at V and 11 bases at J, with 22 bases between the two ends. The CDR3 totals 16 residues. Germline V gene lookup returns CDR1 MNHEY and CDR2 SVGAGI.